Here is one T cell receptor beta chain with its context. The antigen remains undetermined. The sample comes from a study of T cell repertoires in cytomegalovirus infection. For the study at large: Matching HLA type and CMV infection were both indicated by public TCR beta signatures.

This CDR3 comprises 16 residues. J gave up 2 bases and V 2 bases, and 3 bases lay outside the gene matches. Germline lookup yields CDR1 MNHEY and CDR2 SMNVEV (reference sequence). TCRdb re-analysed the reads in MiXCR, keeping a single row per CDR3 protein. The sample records 100,000 or so distinct CDR3 sequences, 20% to 30% being singletons. Study-wide results and caveats: HLA-C-restricted CMV clonotypes gave the most frequent clonotype in two of eight donors. Cumulative public TCR beta family frequency identified CMV carriers with the relevant HLA.

This sequence originates from a human donor in good health (CMV status not recorded). Some clones in this sample may be carry-over from other donors' samples. The rearrangement links TRBV27 to TRBJ1-6, with TRBD1 matching over 7 bases. The specimen was CD8+ T cells from PBMCs. This chain's CDR3 is CASSLMQGAYNSPLHF. In nucleotides, the CDR3 is TGTGCCAGCAGTTTAATGCAGGGGGCCTATAATTCACCCCTCCACTTT.